This T cell receptor (beta chain) was documented in a study of blood T cell repertoires in COVID-19. Overall study: Sites in the United States, Italy and Spain provided acute and convalescent COVID-19 samples. PBMCs, B-cell-depleted T cells, or T cells provided the cDNA or gDNA that made up the material.

Study members were between about 18 and 100 years old and lived in approximately 25 US regions. Assignments of participants to cohorts depended upon their own reported clinical history. The junction had 2 bases not matched to a gene; V was cut back by 2 bases and J by 3 bases. This CDR3 region has 13 residues. Germline CDR1 is SGHRS and CDR2 is YFSETQ. Measured with immunoSEQ multiplex PCR; TCRdb has only the in-frame clones, and not every one. The sample lists about 190,000 clones, approximately 80% occurring once. This TCR was recovered from an older woman with acute COVID-19. This chain joins TRBV5-1 and TRBJ2-7; 7 positions match TRBD1. Sequencing was carried out using PBMCs or T cells enriched from blood (not recorded which). The CDR3 DNA sequence: TGCGCCAGCAGCTTTCAGGGGGACTACGAGCAGTACTTC. Protein sequence: CASSFQGDYEQYF.